This is a list of T cell receptor beta chains from one sample in a study of blood T cell repertoires in COVID-19. The protocol was immunoSEQ multiplex PCR, while the TCRdb copy is restricted to in-frame clones and leaves out a portion. In the table there are 200,000 or so clones, roughly 81% of which are singletons. The sequencing sample was made of peripheral blood. The receptors stem from an elderly woman with COVID-19, enrolled during active disease. Both conserved end residues are part of each CDR3. D genes are given only for firm matches. Clone size appears in some rows only: once, few, many, or a class for an expanded clone.

J	size	D	V	DNA	CDR3
TRBJ1-1	-	-	TRBV19	TGTGCCAGTAGTAAACAGGGAAGGAGTACTGAAGCTTTCTTT	CASSKQGRSTEAFF
TRBJ1-2	few	TRBD1	TRBV5-4	TGTGCCAGCAGCCCCAATCGGGGGACAGGGTATGGCTACACCTTC	CASSPNRGTGYGYTF
TRBJ2-7	-	-	TRBV6-5	TGTGCCAGCAGCTTCCTCCGGGACTCACATTACGAGCAGTACTTC	CASSFLRDSHYEQYF
TRBJ2-3	few	TRBD2	TRBV29-1	TGCAGCGTAACGAGGTTTGGGACTAGTGGAACCACAGATACGCAGTATTTT	CSVTRFGTSGTTDTQYF
TRBJ1-2	-	TRBD1	TRBV5-1	TGCGCCAGCAGCTTACGGACAGGGGGCTTCGACTATGGCTACACCTTC	CASSLRTGGFDYGYTF
TRBJ2-5	-	TRBD1	TRBV16	TGTGCCAGCAGCCGTCGACAGGGACAAGAGACCCAGTACTTC	CASSRRQGQETQYF
TRBJ2-5	once	-	TRBV10-1	TGCGCCAGCAGTGAACAGGGCCAAGAGACCCAGTACTTC	CASSEQGQETQYF
TRBJ2-1	few	-	TRBV5-5	TGTGCCAGCAGCTTGGAAGGCGGGTTCAATGAGCAGTTCTTC	CASSLEGGFNEQFF
TRBJ2-6	-	-	TRBV4-1	TGCGCCAGCAGCCAAGACGCAGGAAGCTCTGGGGCCAACGTCCTGACTTTC	CASSQDAGSSGANVLTF
TRBJ1-6	-	TRBD1	TRBV9	TGTGCCAGCAGCTGGGACAGGAATTCACCCCTCCACTTT	CASSWDRNSPLHF
TRBJ1-1	-	-	TRBV12-3/TRBV12-4	TGTGCCAGCGTTCACTCAGGGGAAGCTTTCTTT	CASVHSGEAFF
TRBJ1-2	-	-	TRBV2	TGTGCCAGCAGTGAAATGGGAAGGGGCTATGGCTACACCTTC	CASSEMGRGYGYTF
TRBJ2-7	-	-	TRBV3-1/TRBV3-2	TGTGCCAGCAGCCAAAGTTTGGCGGGCTCCCAGTACTTC	CASSQSLAGSQYF
TRBJ1-2	-	-	TRBV7-2	TGTGCCAGCAGCGTACCCACCAGGGGTTCTTACTATGGCTACACCTTC	CASSVPTRGSYYGYTF
TRBJ2-7	few	-	TRBV7-9	TGTGCCAGCAGCTTAGGAGGCCGGATAGAGCAGTACTTC	CASSLGGRIEQYF
TRBJ1-2	-	TRBD1	TRBV19	TGTGCCAGTAGTAGGGACCGGGACAGCTATGGCTACACCTTC	CASSRDRDSYGYTF
TRBJ1-2	-	-	TRBV6-5	TGTGCCAGCAGTCCCACAGGGTTTGATGATGGCTACACCTTC	CASSPTGFDDGYTF
TRBJ1-1	-	-	TRBV11-1	TGTGCCAGCAGCTTAGAGGGTTCGCGGGCTGAAGCTTTCTTT	CASSLEGSRAEAFF
TRBJ2-1	-	-	TRBV6-5	TGTGCCAGCGTAGCAGGGACTCCTCCCTACAATGAGCAGTTCTTC	CASVAGTPPYNEQFF
TRBJ1-2	few	TRBD1	TRBV19	TGTGCCAGTAGTCCGGGAATTGGACAGGGCAACTATGGCTACACCTTC	CASSPGIGQGNYGYTF
TRBJ2-2	-	TRBD2	TRBV24-1	TGTGCCACCAGTGACCCGGGACTAGCGGGTTGGAACACCGGGGAGCTGTTTTTT	CATSDPGLAGWNTGELFF
TRBJ2-1	-	-	TRBV5-8	TGTGCCAGCAGCCCCGACCCGATACTACCCTCCTACAATGAGCAGTTCTTC	CASSPDPILPSYNEQFF
TRBJ2-7	-	TRBD2	TRBV11-2	TGTGCCAGCAGCTCGACTAGCGGGAACGAGCAGTACTTC	CASSSTSGNEQYF
TRBJ2-3	-	TRBD1	TRBV2	TGTGCCAGCAGTATACAGGGGTTCACAGATACGCAGTATTTT	CASSIQGFTDTQYF
TRBJ2-5	-	-	TRBV11-2	TGTGCCAGCAGCTTAGAGGCTCCGCCTCAAGAGACCCAGTACTTC	CASSLEAPPQETQYF
TRBJ1-2	once	TRBD1	TRBV11-1	TGTGCCAGCAGCTTAGGAGGGACAGACCTCTATGGCTACACCTTC	CASSLGGTDLYGYTF
TRBJ1-5	-	-	TRBV4-1	TGCGCCAGCAGCCAGTATGGCAATCAGCCCCAGCATTTT	CASSQYGNQPQHF
TRBJ2-7	-	-	TRBV5-6	TGTGCCAGCAGCAAGACAGCCTCCTACGAGCAGTACTTC	CASSKTASYEQYF
TRBJ2-7	-	TRBD2	TRBV27	TGTGCCAGCAGTTTAGGGACTAGCGGCTACGAGCAGTACTTC	CASSLGTSGYEQYF
TRBJ1-2	few	TRBD1	TRBV10-3	TGTGCCATCAGTGTACAGGGACAGGGAAACTATGGCTACACCTTC	CAISVQGQGNYGYTF
TRBJ2-7	-	TRBD1	TRBV27	TGTGCCAGCAGCGCCGACAGGGCCCGCTCCTACGAGCAGTACTTC	CASSADRARSYEQYF
TRBJ2-7	once	-	TRBV6-5	TGTGCCAGCAACGTAGGTAGCGATTACGAGCAGTACTTC	CASNVGSDYEQYF
TRBJ2-7	-	-	TRBV28	TGTGCCAGCAGTTTACCCGGGGGAGCCTACGAGCAGTACTTC	CASSLPGGAYEQYF
TRBJ2-2	-	-	TRBV11-2	TGTGCCAGCAGCTCCCGACTAGGGAGGACCGGGGAGCTGTTTTTT	CASSSRLGRTGELFF
TRBJ1-5	-	-	TRBV5-5	TGTGCCAGCAGCTCTCACCCCGGACAAAGATCCTTCCAGCCCCAGCATTTT	CASSSHPGQRSFQPQHF
TRBJ1-2	-	TRBD1	TRBV5-1	TGCGCCAGCAGTCCCAAGGGGGCAGACTATGGCTACACCTTC	CASSPKGADYGYTF
TRBJ1-2	few	-	TRBV9	TGTGCCAGCAGCGCGGGACTAACCAACTATGGCTACACCTTC	CASSAGLTNYGYTF
TRBJ1-1	-	TRBD1	TRBV6-5	TGTGCCAGCACCGCTGGACAGGAGAACACTGAAGCTTTCTTT	CASTAGQENTEAFF
TRBJ2-6	-	-	TRBV19	TGTGCCAGTAGTCCGCAGGCCGGATCCGCCGTCCTGACTTTC	CASSPQAGSAVLTF